The T cell receptor (beta chain) described here comes from a study of T cells expressing NK-cell markers. TCRdb derives one entry per CDR3 protein from the 5' RACE reads, leaving out DNA. The sample table includes 550,000 or so distinct CDR3 sequences. The CDR3 loop spans 11 amino acids. Germline lookup yields CDR1 SGHVS and CDR2 FQNEAQ. On this clonotype: The antigen is undetermined.

Study conclusions and caveats: Researchers report these clonotypes also headed the CD3+CD56-NKG2C+ fraction in a few donors.

Sequencing was done on a sample of blood T cells: a sorted CD56 or NKG2C T cell subset, CD4+ or CD8+ T cells, or bulk PBMC T cells (not recorded which). The sequence was obtained from a man in his late teens or twenties in good health. J is TRBJ2-2 and V is TRBV7-8; TCRdb's assignment of TRBD1 cannot be checked, as there is no DNA. The CDR3 loop is CASIRAGELFF.